This T cell receptor (beta chain) was obtained from a study of blood T cell repertoires in COVID-19. Study background: T cells, B-cell-depleted T cells, or PBMCs supplied cDNA or gDNA.

J was trimmed by 3 bases and V by 4 bases; bases with no gene match: 9. Germline-derived CDR1 and CDR2 are MNHEY and SMNVEV (reference sequence). The CDR3 length is 15 residues. As processed by the authors: Amplification of reference gene primers was used by the study to estimate nucleated cell counts. The repertoire was sequenced with immunoSEQ multiplex PCR; TCRdb's copy has only in-frame clones and lacks some. V, J and clone size were drawn from that table, and D and trimming were deduced from the DNA. The sample lists 55,000 or so clones, approximately 91% occurring once. V gene TRBV27 combines with J gene TRBJ2-7; the match to TRBD1 covers 7 bases. The sample was peripheral blood. This clonotype originated in a man in his 60s with active COVID-19. CDR3 region: CASSSYPGQNYEQYF. The CDR3 region has the DNA TGTGCCAGCAGTTCTTACCCGGGACAGAACTACGAGCAGTACTTC.